These T cell receptor beta chains were read from a single sample in a study of shared clonotypes between healthy human individuals. TCRdb's table, derived via immunoSEQ multiplex PCR, lists solely in-frame clones and lacks some. The table has about 960,000 clones, 76% seen once. Sequencing used memory CD4+ T cells sorted from blood. The receptors derive from a young man in good health. Each CDR3 is given with its conserved first and last residue. D genes are given only for firm matches. Clone size is stated in some rows and not others, as once, few, many or a class when expanded.

clone size	V gene	D gene	J gene	CDR3 protein	CDR3 DNA
.	TRBV7-8	TRBD2	TRBJ2-3	CASSREGRDTQYF	TGTGCCAGCAGCCGGGAGGGCCGGGATACGCAGTATTTT
few	TRBV4-3	TRBD1	TRBJ1-2	CASSQERGLGGYTF	TGCGCCAGCAGCCAAGAGAGGGGGCTCGGTGGCTACACCTTC
.	TRBV30	.	TRBJ2-5	CAWSVSQETQYF	TGTGCCTGGAGTGTATCGCAAGAGACCCAGTACTTC
many	TRBV2	TRBD1	TRBJ1-2	CASRPGQGAFNYGYTF	TGTGCCAGCAGACCCGGACAGGGGGCTTTTAACTATGGCTACACCTTC
.	TRBV5-1	TRBD1	TRBJ2-2	CASSVTGANTGELFF	TGCGCCAGCAGCGTTACAGGGGCGAACACCGGGGAGCTGTTTTTT
few	TRBV6-1	.	TRBJ2-7	CASSDSGPIYEQYF	TGTGCCAGCAGTGATTCGGGGCCCATCTACGAGCAGTACTTC
.	TRBV29-1	.	TRBJ2-7	CSVASDSYEQYF	TGCAGCGTTGCTTCTGATTCCTACGAGCAGTACTTC
.	TRBV6-5	.	TRBJ1-3	CASSLQRTVAGNTIYF	TGTGCCAGCAGTTTACAAAGGACAGTTGCTGGAAACACCATATATTTT
.	TRBV19	.	TRBJ1-1	CASNYGGQGTEAFF	TGTGCCAGTAATTATGGGGGCCAGGGCACTGAAGCTTTCTTT
once	TRBV18	.	TRBJ2-5	CASSSNREETQYF	TGTGCCAGCTCATCCAACAGGGAAGAGACCCAGTACTTC
.	TRBV19	.	TRBJ1-6	CASSPGRSLHF	TGTGCCAGTAGTCCAGGACGAAGCCTCCACTTT
.	TRBV9	.	TRBJ1-1	CASSADTNTEAFF	TGTGCCAGCAGCGCGGACACGAACACTGAAGCTTTCTTT
.	TRBV18	.	TRBJ2-5	CASSPPTAQETQYF	TGTGCCAGCTCACCACCGACGGCGCAAGAGACCCAGTACTTC
.	TRBV2	.	TRBJ1-2	CASSDPTGRLYGYTF	TGTGCCAGCAGTGACCCCACAGGGCGACTCTATGGCTACACCTTC
few	TRBV5-1	.	TRBJ1-1	CASSQQLNTEAFF	TGCGCCAGCAGCCAGCAATTGAACACTGAAGCTTTCTTT
.	TRBV6-4	.	TRBJ2-4	CASSVLQGPLAKNIQYF	TGTGCCAGCAGTGTCCTACAGGGTCCTCTAGCCAAAAACATTCAGTACTTC
.	TRBV2	.	TRBJ2-7	CASSAGAYEQYF	TGTGCCAGCAGTGCGGGAGCCTACGAGCAGTACTTC
.	TRBV11-2	.	TRBJ2-7	CASSLGPGQIYEQYF	TGTGCCAGCAGCTTAGGGCCGGGACAAATCTACGAGCAGTACTTC
.	TRBV28	TRBD1	TRBJ2-7	CAAGTGGSGGEQYF	TGTGCGGCAGGGACAGGGGGCTCAGGGGGAGAGCAGTACTTC
few	TRBV5-1	TRBD1	TRBJ2-3	CASSLARTGGAWIADTQYF	TGCGCCAGCAGCTTGGCCCGGACAGGGGGCGCATGGATCGCAGATACGCAGTATTTT
.	TRBV6-6	.	TRBJ1-1	CASREQGSAAFF	TGTGCCAGCCGGGAACAGGGATCAGCAGCTTTCTTT
.	TRBV11-2	TRBD2	TRBJ2-3	CASSSGLAGLTDTQYF	TGTGCCAGCAGCTCCGGACTAGCGGGGCTCACAGATACGCAGTATTTT
.	TRBV7-2	.	TRBJ2-1	CATGGRMNNEQFF	TGTGCCACCGGGGGCAGAATGAACAATGAGCAGTTCTTC
.	TRBV6-5	TRBD1	TRBJ1-4	CASSYIQGADEKLFF	TGTGCCAGCAGTTATATACAGGGGGCGGATGAAAAACTGTTTTTT
.	TRBV5-1	.	TRBJ2-7	CASSHGTSPVSYEQYF	TGCGCCAGCAGCCACGGGACTTCCCCGGTCTCCTACGAGCAGTACTTC
.	TRBV5-6	TRBD1	TRBJ2-7	CASSLGLQGAGEQYF	TGTGCCAGCAGCTTGGGGTTACAGGGGGCAGGGGAGCAGTACTTC
.	TRBV7-2	.	TRBJ1-5	CASSLSFPLYSNQPQHF	TGTGCCAGCAGCTTATCCTTCCCGCTTTATAGCAATCAGCCCCAGCATTTT
.	TRBV2	.	TRBJ2-6	CASKELSGANVLTF	TGTGCCAGCAAGGAACTCTCTGGGGCCAACGTCCTGACTTTC
.	TRBV19	.	TRBJ2-5	CASSEQGQETQYF	TGTGCCAGTAGTGAACAGGGTCAAGAGACCCAGTACTTC
few	TRBV21-1	.	TRBJ2-2	CASSSQDRREGDGELFF	TGTGCCAGCAGCAGCCAGGACCGGCGGGAGGGTGACGGGGAGCTGTTTTTT
.	TRBV10-2	.	TRBJ2-3	CASSVVLSEGSQYF	TGCGCCAGCAGTGTGGTCCTGAGTGAAGGTTCTCAGTATTTT
few	TRBV13	.	TRBJ1-1	CASSLGTLLSTEAFF	TGTGCCAGCAGCCTTGGGACCCTCCTCAGCACTGAAGCTTTCTTT
.	TRBV27	.	TRBJ2-7	CASSLSQNSYEQYF	TGTGCCAGCAGTTTATCGCAAAACTCCTACGAGCAGTACTTC
.	TRBV4-3	.	TRBJ1-6	CASSQGRLSPGSSYNSPLHF	TGCGCCAGCAGCCAAGGTCGATTATCCCCAGGGAGCTCCTATAATTCACCCCTCCACTTT
.	TRBV2	.	TRBJ2-7	CASSREYYEQYF	TGTGCCAGCAGCCGAGAATACTACGAGCAGTACTTC
.	TRBV5-5	.	TRBJ1-2	CASSSAWTAKHYTF	TGTGCCAGCAGCTCGGCCTGGACAGCAAAACACTACACCTTC
.	TRBV27	.	TRBJ2-4	CATASRALAKNIQYF	TGTGCCACCGCTTCCCGGGCCTTAGCCAAAAACATTCAGTACTTC
.	TRBV19	.	TRBJ1-1	CASSIRTANTEAFF	TGTGCCAGTAGTATTCGGACAGCGAACACTGAAGCTTTCTTT
.	TRBV30	.	TRBJ2-1	CAWRGGLAFYDEQFF	TGTGCCTGGAGGGGGGGCCTAGCATTTTACGATGAGCAGTTCTTC
.	TRBV6-1	TRBD2	TRBJ2-7	CASNLGLERPYEQYF	TGTGCCAGCAACCTAGGACTAGAGCGACCCTACGAGCAGTACTTC
.	TRBV7-9	.	TRBJ2-4	CASSLGDRGQNLAKNIQYF	TGTGCCAGCAGCTTAGGGGATAGGGGCCAGAATCTAGCCAAAAACATTCAGTACTTC
.	TRBV30	.	TRBJ2-1	CAWSEVRNEQFF	TGTGCCTGGAGTGAGGTACGCAATGAGCAGTTCTTC
.	TRBV5-4	.	TRBJ2-4	CASSNKQGPKNIQYF	TGTGCCAGCAGCAATAAACAGGGCCCCAAAAACATTCAGTACTTC